This T cell receptor beta chain was sequenced during a study of T-cell memory formation after mild COVID-19 listed by TCRdb under 2021. Background on the whole study: Most TCR sequence clusters were specific to one of the two donors. T-cell clones expanding and contracting after mild COVID-19 in a couple of donors were tracked by longitudinal TCRalpha and TCRbeta repertoire sequencing. Two young, previously healthy adult volunteers made up the cohort, one male and one female. Study-level results and caveats: Some responding clones were found in pre-infection memory, which suggests that pre-existing cross-reactive memory T cells took part in the SARS-CoV-2 response. Contracting CD4+ clones were located mainly in the CM and EM memory subsets, whereas CD8+ clones were found to be enriched in EMRA. Only two mild cases were covered in the study, and larger cohorts including severe cases with pre-infection samples were considered necessary. Clones that contracted from day 15 to 85 showed balanced CD4/CD8 phenotypes, whereas a second wave of clones that expanded from day 15 to 37 leaned towards CD4+. Whether the second-wave clones peaking on day 37 were SARS-CoV-2 specific was not confirmed.

Sequenced on an Illumina NovaSeq 6000. TCRalpha and TCRbeta cDNA libraries were built by 5'RACE with constant-segment primers, adding sample barcodes and unique molecular identifiers. Trizol reagent was used to extract RNA from every sample. Amplification of the libraries took two PCR steps, and the second step added a second sample barcode plus Illumina TruSeq adapters. The libraries were sequenced on an Illumina NovaSeq using 2 x 150 bp paired-end reads. Per the original workflow: Reads were demultiplexed and collapsed into UMI-guided consensus sequences with migec v1.2.7. Using mixcr v2.1.11, the UMI consensuses were aligned to TRA and TRB V and J templates and assembled into clonotypes. A clonotype was counted as expanded or contracted only if both edgeR and NoisET called the change significant, with noise models trained on biological replicates. For edgeR calls, a false discovery rate-adjusted p below 0.01 and a log2 fold-change threshold of 1 were applied. As an exploratory analysis of dynamics, max-normalized trajectories of the 1000 most abundant clonotypes were examined with PCA combined with hierarchical clustering. The CD4 or CD8 phenotype of responding clones was assigned using the separately sequenced CD4+ and CD8+ repertoires. TCRdb trimmed the raw reads at Q25, called clones with MiXCR and kept productive beta chains. One record per CDR3 amino acid sequence lists the most common genes and DNA. These V and J calls are TCRdb output, not the study's own analysis. The sample records approximately 570,000 distinct CDR3 sequences, roughly 18% of which are singletons. Clones ranked in the top ten supply about 12% of the sample.

From its cysteine to its phenylalanine, the CDR3 spans 15 amino acids. Only the CDR3 part of the read is kept: 45 bases, read in frame from the first base. Trimming takes 5 bases from V and 2 bases from J, and the germline ends sit 15 bases apart. In the germline V gene, CDR1 corresponds to SGHTA and CDR2 to FQGNSA. As regards this clonotype: The antigen it recognizes is unknown. Base qualities were left out, and no much larger clone turns up one base away.

PBMCs were isolated by Ficoll-Paque density gradient centrifugation. Material for sequencing was PBMCs or a T cell subset sorted from them (not recorded which). This receptor chain uses TRBV7-2 and TRBJ2-5; TRBD2 might be the D gene, on 6 matching bases. This receptor was obtained from an adult woman who had mild COVID-19 (a few samples of this study predate the infection). The sample titles of this study are shuffled in the database, so cell type and time point are left out; the donor was told from shared clones. In nucleotide form, the sequence is TGTGCCAGCAGCCGGAGGGGAACAGGACAAGAGACCCAGTACTTC. Translated, it gives CASSRRGTGQETQYF.